The rows below give T cell receptor beta chains drawn from one sample of a study of neurological immune-mediated disorders. TCRdb re-analysed the 5' RACE reads in MiXCR, keeping a single row per CDR3 protein. Altogether around 30,000 distinct CDR3 sequences are present, 4.6% being singletons, with the ten largest covering roughly 23%. Sequenced input: PBMCs. These receptors were obtained from a man younger than 35 in good health. Each CDR3 is given with its conserved first and last residue. D genes are given only for firm matches. A row's size may be missing; if present it is once, few, many or a size class.

j_call d_call clone_size v_call cdr3_aa cdr3_nt
TRBJ1-5 . . TRBV30 CAWSQGNQPQHF TGTGCCTGGAGCCAGGGGAACCAGCCCCAGCATTTT
TRBJ1-2 TRBD1 many TRBV10-3 CAISGGQGRGYTF TGTGCCATCAGTGGAGGACAGGGTCGCGGCTACACCTTC
TRBJ1-5 . many TRBV7-2 CASSGYSQPQHF TGTGCCAGCAGCGGATACAGTCAGCCCCAGCATTTT
TRBJ1-1 . many TRBV5-6 CASSRYRERETEAFF TGTGCCAGCAGCCGTTACAGGGAAAGGGAAACTGAAGCTTTCTTT
TRBJ2-5 TRBD2 many TRBV6-5 CASSQYGRYQETQYF TGTGCCAGCAGTCAATACGGGAGGTACCAAGAGACCCAGTACTTC
TRBJ1-2 TRBD1 many TRBV27 CASSLTGAYGYTF TGTGCCAGCAGTTTGACAGGGGCCTATGGCTACACCTTC
TRBJ2-1 TRBD2 many TRBV29-1 CSAGRGGPGNEQFF TGCAGCGCCGGACGGGGGGGGCCGGGCAATGAGCAGTTCTTC
TRBJ2-7 TRBD1 many TRBV5-1 CASSLVGQGKQYF TGCGCCAGCAGCTTGGTGGGACAGGGAAAGCAGTACTTC
TRBJ1-2 . . TRBV19 CASSWGYGYTF TGTGCCAGTTCCTGGGGCTATGGCTACACCTTC
TRBJ1-6 TRBD1 many TRBV7-2 CASSLGQARPLHF TGTGCCAGCAGCTTGGGACAGGCGAGGCCCCTCCACTTT
TRBJ1-3 TRBD1 few TRBV7-8 CASSGGQGNTIYF TGTGCCAGCAGCGGGGGACAGGGAAACACCATATATTTT
TRBJ2-3 . . TRBV5-1 CASSFYICSARTGDTQYF .
TRBJ1-5 . many TRBV27 CASSPRGSNQPQHF TGTGCCAGCTCCCCTCGGGGGAGCAATCAGCCCCAGCATTTT
TRBJ1-1 . many TRBV2 CASTGAMNTEAFF TGTGCCAGCACTGGAGCCATGAACACTGAAGCTTTCTTT
TRBJ2-5 TRBD2 many TRBV20-1 CSARPVAGAKVKTQYF TGCAGTGCTAGGCCGGTAGCGGGGGCCAAAGTAAAGACCCAGTACTTC
TRBJ1-2 TRBD1 few TRBV18 CASSPDRRLADQGYTF TGTGCCAGCTCACCGGACAGGAGGCTCGCCGACCAGGGCTACACCTTC
TRBJ2-3 . medium-sized TRBV5-1 CASSSGSTDTQYF TGCGCCAGCAGCTCTGGGTCTACGGATACGCAGTATTTT
TRBJ1-1 . many TRBV6-6 CASSYPGSNTEAFF TGTGCCAGCAGTTATCCAGGGTCGAACACTGAAGCTTTCTTT
TRBJ1-2 . few TRBV18 CASSLPGIPNYGYTF TGTGCCAGCTCACTACCAGGAATTCCCAACTATGGCTACACCTTC
TRBJ1-1 TRBD1 many TRBV19 CASRTQQGRRTEAFF TGTGCCAGTAGGACACAACAGGGGAGGAGGACTGAAGCTTTCTTT
TRBJ1-2 TRBD1 many TRBV6-5 CASSYSDRAYGYTF TGTGCCAGCAGTTATTCCGACAGGGCCTATGGCTACACCTTC
TRBJ2-2 . many TRBV10-3 CAIKEGQTGELFF TGTGCCATCAAGGAGGGCCAGACCGGGGAGCTGTTTTTT
TRBJ2-1 . many TRBV9 CASSVYPGSYNEQFF TGTGCCAGCAGCGTTTACCCAGGCTCCTACAATGAGCAGTTCTTC
TRBJ1-1 . many TRBV7-2 CASSLVQATEAFF TGTGCCAGCAGCTTAGTTCAGGCCACTGAAGCTTTCTTT
TRBJ1-5 . many TRBV7-6 CASSTLGLNQPQHF TGTGCCAGCAGCACCCTCGGGCTCAATCAGCCCCAGCATTTT
TRBJ2-5 TRBD2 many TRBV5-4 CASSPGLAGSWAQYF TGTGCCAGCAGTCCGGGACTAGCGGGCTCCTGGGCCCAGTACTTC
TRBJ1-2 TRBD1 many TRBV5-1 CASSHDRGLTDYGYTF TGCGCCAGCAGCCATGACAGGGGGCTTACGGACTATGGCTACACCTTC
TRBJ2-3 . many TRBV3-1 CASSQAGADTQYF TGTGCCAGCAGCCAAGCGGGGGCTGATACGCAGTATTTT
TRBJ2-3 TRBD2 many TRBV20-1 CSARRPGLAGGHPDTQYF TGCAGTGCTAGACGCCCGGGACTAGCGGGGGGCCATCCGGATACGCAGTATTTT
TRBJ2-1 . many TRBV5-1 CASSLGTRDSEQFF TGCGCCAGCAGCTTGGGGACTCGCGATAGTGAGCAGTTCTTC
TRBJ2-7 TRBD1 few TRBV14 CASSQVGGQSHEQYF TGTGCCAGCAGCCAAGTTGGGGGACAGTCCCACGAGCAGTACTTC
TRBJ1-1 . many TRBV7-2 CASSPRPNTEAFF TGTGCCAGCAGCCCGCGGCCCAACACTGAAGCTTTCTTT
TRBJ2-5 TRBD1 many TRBV20-1 CSARTGGPSETQYF TGCAGTGCTAGAACAGGGGGGCCGTCGGAGACCCAGTACTTC
TRBJ1-3 . many TRBV3-1 CASKSRSGSGNTIYF TGTGCCAGCAAAAGCCGAAGTGGCTCTGGAAACACCATATATTTT
TRBJ1-1 TRBD1 many TRBV29-1 CSAGYRQGSDFNTEAFF TGCAGCGCCGGCTACCGACAGGGGTCAGATTTCAACACTGAAGCTTTCTTT
TRBJ1-3 . many TRBV7-8 CASSLSAGQGGNTIYF TGTGCCAGCAGCTTATCTGCCGGGCAAGGCGGAAACACCATATATTTT
TRBJ2-1 TRBD1 many TRBV9 CASSGQEGMSNEQFF TGTGCCAGCAGTGGACAGGAAGGGATGTCCAATGAGCAGTTCTTC
TRBJ2-7 TRBD1 many TRBV10-2 CASLGTDYEQYF TGCGCCAGTTTAGGGACAGACTACGAGCAGTACTTC
TRBJ2-7 . many TRBV5-1 CASSLGYLEQYF TGCGCCAGCAGCTTGGGTTACCTCGAGCAGTACTTC